The 32 T cell receptor beta chains presented below share a single source sample, sequenced in a study of cytomegalovirus exposure and HLA in healthy donors. A multiplex PCR was run with 60 Vbeta primers and 13 Jbeta primers. This table comes from immunoSEQ multiplex PCR, and its TCRdb copy is limited to in-frame clones, with some not included. The sample consists of about 100,000 clones, 79% of them appearing once. The sample comprised PBMCs. These receptors originate from a woman between 35 and 50 years old in good health and CMV-seronegative.

This chain links TRBV10-2 with TRBJ1-1, with 8 bases fitting TRBD1. This CDR3 comprises 13 residues. Germline V gene data show CDR1 as WSHSY and CDR2 as SAAADI. V dropped 7 bases and J dropped 4; count of bases not matched to a gene: 5. CDR3 nucleotides: TGCGCCAGCACGGGACAGGTGAGCACTGAAGCTTTCTTT. Protein product: CASTGQVSTEAFF.

The genes are TRBV30 and TRBJ2-7; 10 nucleotides agree with TRBD1. This CDR3 comprises 15 residues. The ends lost 3 bases at V and 4 bases at J; junction bases unmatched: 9. Looked up from germline, CDR1 is GTSNPN and CDR2 is SVGIG (reference sequence). This CDR3 is CAWSGDRGSGYEQYF. In DNA form, the CDR3 reads TGTGCCTGGAGCGGGGACAGGGGAAGTGGTTACGAGCAGTACTTC.

The genes are TRBV28 and TRBJ1-2; D gene unclear. Germline CDR1 MDHEN, CDR2 SYDVKM. With 6 bases removed from V and 5 bases from J, the gap between germline ends came to 10 bases. This CDR3 is built from 12 residues. The CDR3 DNA follows: TGTGCCAGCAGGACCCAGGCGTATGGCTACACCTTC. This sequence encodes CASRTQAYGYTF.

This clone was seen a few times. The chain has TRBV2 and TRBJ2-3; D is unclear. V lost 8 bases and J lost 3, with 3 bases in between. The CDR3 is 10 residues long. Germline V gene lookup returns CDR1 SNHLY and CDR2 FYNNEI. The CDR3 loop is CASLTDTQYF. The CDR3 DNA reads as TGTGCCAGCCTAACAGATACGCAGTATTTT.

The rearrangement uses TRBV5-1 and TRBJ1-1; D might be TRBD1 (5 bases). There are 15 residues in the CDR3. Looked up from germline, CDR1 is SGHRS and CDR2 is YFSETQ. V gave up 5 bases and J gave up 6 bases, with 20 bases separating them. CDR3 nucleotide sequence: TGCGCCAGCAGTCCCACGCTTGGCTGGGGCCCTGAAGCTTTCTTT. This encodes CASSPTLGWGPEAFF.

In its sample, this clone was seen a few times. The chain has TRBV13 and TRBJ2-5, with a possible D match to TRBD2 (6 bases). Deletions cut 3 bases from V and 2 bases from J, with 7 bases between. The CDR3 extends over 13 amino acids. CDR1 and CDR2 (germline): PRHDT, FYEKMQ (reference sequence). CDR3 DNA sequence: TGTGCCAGCAGCTTTGGGGGGCAAGAGACCCAGTACTTC. Its translation: CASSFGGQETQYF.

V is TRBV14 and J is TRBJ1-4; 9 bases match TRBD1. V gave up 5 bases and J gave up 7 bases; unmatched junction bases: 8. The CDR3 runs 15 residues. Germline-derived CDR1 and CDR2 are SGHDN and FVKESK. DNA of the CDR3: TGTGCCAGCAGCAATACAGGGGGCCTGGGTGAAAAACTGTTTTTT. Translated: CASSNTGGLGEKLFF.

For the CDR3, the DNA is TGTGCCAGCAGTTTACTGCAGGGGCCGGACTATAATTCACCCCTCCACTTT. It specifies CASSLLQGPDYNSPLHF. V and J are TRBV28 and TRBJ1-6; tentatively, D is TRBD1 (6 bases). Trimming removed 2 bases at V and 3 bases at J, with 14 bases between. Germline CDR1 reads MDHEN; CDR2 reads SYDVKM. CDR3 length equals 17 residues.

For this clone: In the same sample, other DNA sequences code for this CDR3. The rearrangement uses TRBV15 and TRBJ1-1; D not resolved. This CDR3 has 13 amino acids. From germline, CDR1 is LNHNV and CDR2 YYDKDF (reference sequence). V was pared by 5 bases and J by 8 bases, with 15 bases between. CDR3 region: CATSRSRVTEAFF. The CDR3 DNA follows: TGTGCCACCAGCCGCTCACGCGTCACCGAAGCTTTCTTT.

This clone was detected once. The V gene is TRBV4-3, the J gene TRBJ1-5; 9 nucleotides agree with TRBD1. The V gene end was trimmed by 3 bases and the J gene end by 5 bases; junction bases not matched to a gene: 5. From germline, CDR1 is LGHNA and CDR2 YSLEER. The CDR3 consists of 15 residues. The CDR3 spells CASSHGTGTDQPQHF. CDR3 nucleotide sequence: TGCGCCAGCAGCCACGGGACAGGGACGGATCAGCCCCAGCATTTT.

This rearrangement joins TRBV28 to TRBJ2-7; a possible D gene is TRBD2 (7 bases). V lost 9 bases, J lost 1 base, and 16 bases lay in between. Germline values: CDR1 MDHEN, CDR2 SYDVKM. The CDR3 length is 14 residues. The CDR3 loop reads CASSKRGGSYEQYF. CDR3 nucleotides: TGTGCCAGTTCTAAGAGGGGGGGTTCCTACGAGCAGTACTTC.

The chain has TRBV15 and TRBJ2-2; the D gene is possibly TRBD2 (5 bases). V dropped 11 bases and J dropped 4 bases, with 14 bases sitting between them. CDR1 is LNHNV and CDR2 is YYDKDF in the germline V gene (reference sequence). The CDR3 has 13 residues. The chain's CDR3 is CASRARLTGELFF. DNA of the CDR3: TGTGCCTCGAGGGCCCGGCTCACCGGGGAGCTGTTTTTT.

The V and J genes are TRBV6-5 and TRBJ1-4; D call uncertain. The CDR3 has 13 amino acids. V lost 11 bases and J 0 bases, leaving 10 bases between the germline ends. Germline V gene sequence: CDR1 MNHEY, CDR2 SVGAGI. The DNA for the CDR3 is TGTGCCTCCAAAGAGGCAACTAATGAAAAACTGTTTTTT. Translating it yields CASKEATNEKLFF.

V and J are TRBV27 and TRBJ1-2; D not resolved. The V gene lost 3 bases and the J gene lost 8 bases, with 13 bases spanning the gap. Germline CDR1 and CDR2: MNHEY and SMNVEV (reference sequence). The CDR3 extends over 13 amino acids. The CDR3 nucleotides are TGTGCCAGCAGTTTGCTCGCGAATACCGGCTACACCTTC. This translates into CASSLLANTGYTF.

Here the CDR3 reads CASSPRTGYEQYF. DNA of the CDR3: TGTGCCAGCTCACCTAGGACAGGGTACGAGCAGTACTTC. V gene TRBV18 combines with J gene TRBJ2-7; 8 bases agree with TRBD1. Trimming removed 3 bases from V and 4 bases from J; junction bases left unmatched: 2. Per the germline V gene, CDR1 is KGHSH and CDR2 is LQKENI. The CDR3 extends over 13 amino acids.

The rearrangement joins TRBV6-5 to TRBJ1-2; 10 bases are shared with TRBD1. J was trimmed by 7 bases and V by 5 bases; bases with no gene match: 4. This CDR3 region has 13 residues. Germline V gene lookup returns CDR1 MNHEY and CDR2 SVGAGI. CDR3 nucleotide sequence: TGTGCCAGCAGTAAGGGGACAGGGGCTGGCTACACCTTC. This codes for CASSKGTGAGYTF.

The sample holds a few counts of this clone. The rearrangement joins TRBV19 to TRBJ2-3; a possible D gene is TRBD1 (5 bases). The CDR3 runs 13 residues. Germline-derived CDR1 and CDR2 are LNHDA and SQIVND (reference sequence). The V end was cut by 5 bases, the J end by 3 bases, with 9 bases between. The CDR3 sequence: CASSLGATDTQYF. CDR3 bases: TGTGCCAGTAGTTTAGGGGCAACAGATACGCAGTATTTT. Supplemented by reference TRBV19 and TRBJ2-3, the full variable domain reads DGGITQSPKYLFRKEGQNVTLSCEQNLNHDAMYWYRQDPGQGLRLIYYSQIVNDFQKGDIAEGYSVSREKKESFPLTVTSAQKNPTAFYLCASSLGATDTQYFGPGTRLTVL.

This sequence joins TRBV15 and TRBJ2-5; no clear D gene. From germline, CDR1 is LNHNV and CDR2 YYDKDF (reference sequence). The CDR3 has 15 residues. V lost 1 base and J lost 2, with 11 bases in between. CDR3: CATSRVFGIQETQYF. The CDR3 DNA is TGTGCCACCAGCAGAGTGTTTGGCATACAAGAGACCCAGTACTTC.

The chain employs TRBV28 and TRBJ2-1; 9 bases are a match to TRBD2. J gave up 2 bases and V 7 bases, and 9 bases lay outside the gene matches. Germline values: CDR1 MDHEN, CDR2 SYDVKM. CDR3 length equals 16 residues. CDR3 nucleotides: TGTGCCAGCAAAACGGGCGGGGGGGCTGCCTACAATGAGCAGTTCTTC. Amino acid sequence: CASKTGGGAAYNEQFF.

In its sample, this clone was seen a few times. V and J are TRBV5-8 and TRBJ2-7; unclear D gene. The CDR3 spans 12 residues. Deletions cut 4 bases from V and 1 base from J, with 6 bases between. Germline values: CDR1 SGHTS, CDR2 YDEGEE. In nucleotides, the CDR3 is TGTGCCAGCAGCCTGAGTTCCTACGAGCAGTACTTC. Protein product: CASSLSSYEQYF.

A few counts support this clone. The rearrangement joins TRBV9 to TRBJ2-3; no definite D call. Trimming pared 0 bases from V and 1 base from J, leaving 12 bases between. This CDR3 spans 16 amino acids. Germline V gene data show CDR1 as SGDLS and CDR2 as YYNGEE. In DNA, the CDR3 is TGTGCCAGCAGCGTAGGTCGGCAGGAAGGCACAGATACGCAGTATTTT. Translating gives CASSVGRQEGTDTQYF. The full variable domain, with the rest looked up from reference TRBV9 and TRBJ2-3, is DSGVTQTPKHLITATGQRVTLRCSPRSGDLSVYWYQQSLDQGLQFLIQYYNGEERAKGNILERFSAQQFPDLHSELNLSSLELGDSALYFCASSVGRQEGTDTQYFGPGTRLTVL.

The chain has TRBV5-1 and TRBJ2-5; 10 bases are shared with TRBD2. Losses at the gene ends were 3 bases for V and 4 bases for J; bases not matched to a gene: 6. Looked up from germline, CDR1 is SGHRS and CDR2 is YFSETQ. CDR3 length equals 15 residues. CDR3 nucleotides: TGCGCCAGCAGCTCCCTTTTAGCGGGAGGAGAGACCCAGTACTTC. The encoded protein is CASSSLLAGGETQYF.

The chain couples TRBV13 to TRBJ2-5, with TRBD2 matching 8 bases. The J call is uncertain, as TRBJ2-7 better fits the DNA end. The length of the CDR3 is 15 residues. Per germline, CDR1 PRHDT and CDR2 FYEKMQ (reference sequence). The CDR3 loop is CASSPPVAGLYEQYF. The CDR3, as DNA: TGTGCCAGCAGCCCCCCAGTAGCGGGACTATACGAGCAGTACTTC.

This clone appeared once. The V call is TRBV19, the J call TRBJ2-2, with 8 positions matching TRBD1. This CDR3 contains 15 residues. Germline lookup yields CDR1 LNHDA and CDR2 SQIVND (reference sequence). Unmatched junction bases numbered 6, after V lost 5 bases and J lost 4 bases. This CDR3 is CASSVRQGLTGELFF. The CDR3 DNA reads as TGTGCCAGTAGTGTGAGACAGGGGCTCACCGGGGAGCTGTTTTTT. The whole variable domain, remainder taken from reference TRBV19 and TRBJ2-2, is DGGITQSPKYLFRKEGQNVTLSCEQNLNHDAMYWYRQDPGQGLRLIYYSQIVNDFQKGDIAEGYSVSREKKESFPLTVTSAQKNPTAFYLCASSVRQGLTGELFFGEGSRLTVL.

V usage is TRBV27 and J usage is TRBJ1-4; the D gene is possibly TRBD1 (5 bases). The CDR3 is made up of 15 amino acids. V gave up 5 bases and J gave up 8 bases, with 18 bases separating them. CDR1 is MNHEY and CDR2 is SMNVEV in the germline V gene (reference sequence). CDR3 coding DNA: TGTGCCAGCAGTCCGGCCCAGGGCGGAAGGGAAAAACTGTTTTTT. This gives the protein CASSPAQGGREKLFF. Together with reference TRBV27 and TRBJ1-4, the CDR3 gives the full variable domain: EAQVTQNPRYLITVTGKKLTVTCSQNMNHEYMSWYRQDPGLGLRQIYYSMNVEVTDKGDVPEGYKVSRKEKRNFPLILESPSPNQTSLYFCASSPAQGGREKLFFGSGTQLSVL.

This chain links TRBV6-5 with TRBJ2-2; 8 positions agree with TRBD1. CDR1 and CDR2 (germline): MNHEY, SVGAGI. The CDR3 loop spans 15 amino acids. Unmatched junction bases numbered 4, after V lost 0 bases and J lost 7 bases. CDR3 nucleotides: TGTGCCAGCAGTTACTCGACAGGGGAGAGCGGGGAGCTGTTTTTT. Encoded protein: CASSYSTGESGELFF.

The chain combines TRBV5-1 with TRBJ1-6; no definite D call. Trimming shortened V by 5 bases and J by 7 bases, and 10 bases separated the two germline ends. This CDR3 is 13 amino acids long. Germline V gives CDR1 SGHRS, CDR2 YFSETQ. CDR3 amino acids: CASRLEENSPLHF. CDR3 nucleotides: TGCGCCAGCAGACTTGAAGAGAATTCACCCCTCCACTTT.

This clone has only one observation. This sequence joins TRBV30 and TRBJ2-7; a weak D match, TRBD1 (6 bases). V was shortened by 4 bases and J by 0 bases, with 16 bases between the two germline ends. Germline-derived CDR1 and CDR2 are GTSNPN and SVGIG (reference sequence). CDR3 length: 15 residues. CDR3 residues: CAWTADRFRSYEQYF. CDR3 coding DNA: TGTGCCTGGACCGCTGACAGGTTCCGCTCCTACGAGCAGTACTTC.

The V and J genes are TRBV2 and TRBJ1-2; 7 nucleotides line up with TRBD1. CDR1 SNHLY and CDR2 FYNNEI come from the germline V gene. This CDR3 is 14 amino acids long. Trimming took 4 bases from V and 0 from J; bases not matched to a gene: 2. CDR3 sequence reads: CASSGDRANYGYTF. The CDR3 DNA sequence: TGTGCCAGCAGTGGAGACAGGGCTAACTATGGCTACACCTTC.

This chain joins TRBV5-1 and TRBJ2-7; a possible D gene is TRBD1 (6 bases). V lost 0 bases to trimming and J lost 2 bases, with 12 bases between them. The CDR3 runs 15 residues. Looked up from germline, CDR1 is SGHRS and CDR2 is YFSETQ. CDR3 sequence reads: CASSLETGRAYEQYF. The CDR3 DNA is TGCGCCAGCAGCTTGGAAACAGGGAGAGCCTACGAGCAGTACTTC.

V and J are TRBV23-1 and TRBJ1-6, with 8 bases aligning to TRBD1. TRBV23-1 is an ORF, with its function uncertain. This CDR3 has 13 amino acids. The V segment lost 10 bases and the J segment 9 bases; nucleotides outside the gene matches: 8. DNA for the CDR3: TGCGCCATGCAGACAGGGGTCGTTTCACCCCTCCACTTT. Translation: CAMQTGVVSPLHF.

About this clone: The sample has other DNA sequences that encode this CDR3 too. V and J are TRBV4-3 and TRBJ2-1, with D perhaps TRBD2 (6 bases). CDR1 and CDR2 (germline): LGHNA, YSLEER. The CDR3 has 15 amino acids. V dropped 3 bases and J dropped 4 bases, with 13 bases sitting between them. CDR3 sequence reads: CASSQVQGLYNEQFF. DNA for the CDR3: TGCGCCAGCAGCCAGGTTCAGGGACTGTACAATGAGCAGTTCTTC.